The 13 T cell receptor beta chains presented below share a single source sample, sequenced in a study of T-cell reconstitution after alpha-beta-depleted transplantation in children. Unique molecular identifiers were incorporated into the prepared TCRbeta library. Via MiXCR, TCRdb re-called the PCR reads, giving one row per CDR3 protein. The sample gives 600,000 to 700,000 distinct CDR3 sequences, approximately 16% of which show up once; 0.8% to 1.1% is in the top ten. Sequencing used PBMCs from the stem cell graft donor, obtained from the stem cell graft. These TCRs come from a human donor who donated a stem cell graft to a child with acute myeloid leukemia.

This clonotype was counted between two and nine times. The CDR3: CASSRGTPNSNQPQHF. CDR3 DNA: TGTGCCAGCAGTCGTGGGACACCTAATAGCAATCAGCCCCAGCATTTT. The V gene is TRBV12-3 or TRBV12-4, the J gene TRBJ1-5, with D possibly TRBD1 on 6 matching bases. The CDR3 is 16 residues long. The V end lost 5 bases, the J end lost 0 bases, and 14 bases lay between the germline ends.

This clonotype was recorded at least ten times. The gene calls are TRBV5-1 and TRBJ2-1; D is perhaps TRBD1 or TRBD2 (6 bases each). V dropped 0 bases and J dropped 8 bases, with 12 bases sitting between them. There are 14 residues in the CDR3. Germline CDR1 SGHRS, CDR2 YFSETQ. In nucleotides, the CDR3 is TGCGCCAGCAGCTTGGCTCGGGGGCGCGATGAGCAGTTCTTC. It encodes CASSLARGRDEQFF.

The V gene is TRBV12-3 or TRBV12-4, the J gene TRBJ1-6; D perhaps matches TRBD1 (5 bases). The ends were cut back, 4 bases at V and 14 bases at J, with 12 bases in the middle. There are 12 residues in the CDR3. The CDR3 nucleotides are TGTGCCAGCAGTTCGGGGGACTTGACCCTCCACTTT. Encoded protein: CASSSGDLTLHF.

This clonotype showed up many times. The chain couples TRBV20-1 to TRBJ2-5, with 11 bases identical to TRBD2. The CDR3 contains 15 residues. CDR1 and CDR2 from the germline V gene are DFQATT and SNEGSKA (reference sequence). J gave up 0 bases and V 7 bases, and 7 bases lay outside the gene matches. CDR3 residues: CSVPPSGGHQETQYF. The CDR3 coding sequence is TGCAGTGTCCCTCCTAGCGGGGGGCACCAAGAGACCCAGTACTTC.

The rearrangement joins TRBV6-2 or TRBV6-3 to TRBJ1-6; possibly TRBD1 for D (6 bases). This CDR3 is 15 amino acids long. V lost 6 bases and J lost 11, with 20 bases in between. Germline V CDR1 and CDR2: MNHEY, SVGEGT. CDR3 DNA: TGTGCCAGCAGACCCCAGGGGCGTTTGTTTACACCCCTCCACTTT. Translated, it gives CASRPQGRLFTPLHF.

In its sample, this clonotype was seen a few times. V usage is TRBV9 and J usage is TRBJ2-3; unclear D gene. V was shortened by 3 bases and J by 2 bases, with 10 bases between the two germline ends. The germline V gene has CDR1 SGDLS and CDR2 YYNGEE. The CDR3 has 14 residues. CDR3 nucleotides: TGTGCCAGCAGCGGCGGCTGGGCCACAGATACGCAGTATTTT. It encodes CASSGGWATDTQYF.

The CDR3 DNA sequence: TGTGCCAGCAACTCTGGGGGGCCCTACAATGAGCAGTTCTTC. It translates to CASNSGGPYNEQFF. The rearrangement links TRBV7-2 to TRBJ2-1, with D tentatively TRBD1 or TRBD2 (6 bases each). The V end was cut by 7 bases, the J end by 2 bases, with 12 bases between. The CDR3 covers 14 residues. CDR1 and CDR2 from the germline V gene are SGHTA and FQGNSA.

This chain links TRBV7-3 with TRBJ2-1; 8 positions match TRBD2. This CDR3 spans 15 amino acids. Germline CDR1 and CDR2: SGHTA and FQGTGA. V shed 4 bases and J 6 bases; nucleotides not matched to a gene: 8. CDR3 sequence reads: CASSSQWGTSNEQFF. The DNA for the CDR3 is TGTGCCAGCAGCTCACAATGGGGGACTAGCAATGAGCAGTTCTTC.

The chain links TRBV5-1 to TRBJ2-1, with D hard to call. The germline V gene encodes CDR1 SGHRS and CDR2 YFSETQ. Trimming took off 0 bases at V and 2 bases at J, with 9 bases between the two ends. CDR3 length: 15 residues. CDR3 in amino acids: CASSLVLEAYNEQFF. CDR3 nucleotide sequence: TGCGCCAGCAGCTTGGTGTTAGAGGCCTACAATGAGCAGTTCTTC.

This clonotype was counted between two and nine times. The chain is built from TRBV6-5 and TRBJ1-6, with 10 bases aligning to TRBD1. Trimming at V came to 0 bases and at J to 7 bases, leaving 0 bases not matched to a gene. From germline, CDR1 is MNHEY and CDR2 SVGAGI. The CDR3 is made up of 15 amino acids. As DNA, the CDR3 is TGTGCCAGCAGTTACTCGGGACAGGGGAATTCACCCCTCCACTTT. This translates into CASSYSGQGNSPLHF.

This clonotype was observed many times. The chain employs TRBV20-1 and TRBJ1-2; TRBD1 matches at 7 bases. The ends lost 5 bases at V and 4 bases at J; junction bases unmatched: 7. CDR3 size: 13 residues. CDR1 and CDR2 (germline): DFQATT, SNEGSKA (reference sequence). CDR3 sequence reads: CSAGRGLSYGYTF. CDR3 nucleotide sequence: TGCAGTGCTGGGAGGGGGCTCAGCTATGGCTACACCTTC.

V gene TRBV20-1 combines with J gene TRBJ2-3; 7 nucleotides align to TRBD2. V shed 0 bases and J 2 bases; nucleotides not matched to a gene: 5. CDR1 DFQATT and CDR2 SNEGSKA come from the germline V gene (reference sequence). The CDR3 runs to 15 residues. CDR3 amino acids: CSARDILAVTDTQYF. In DNA, the CDR3 is TGCAGTGCTAGAGATATCCTAGCGGTCACAGATACGCAGTATTTT.

The sample holds a few counts of this clonotype. This chain connects TRBV5-5 to TRBJ1-1; D may be TRBD1 (6 bases). Germline V gives CDR1 SGHKS, CDR2 YYEKEE (reference sequence). The CDR3 extends over 16 amino acids. V shed 3 bases and J shed 1 base, with 16 bases lying between them. The CDR3 is CASSSNPRTANTEAFF. The CDR3 DNA follows: TGTGCCAGCAGCTCCAACCCCCGGACAGCGAACACTGAAGCTTTCTTT.